The present entry profiles one T cell receptor (beta chain) with its context. V trimming: 3 bases; J trimming: 10 bases; junction bases outside the gene matches: 6. Germline CDR1 is SGHRS and CDR2 is YFSETQ. The CDR3 totals 14 residues. These data come from a study of OX40 agonist ivuxolimab in advanced cancers. Profiling relied on immunoSEQ multiplex PCR, and the TCRdb table lists in-frame clones only, not all of them. This table has nearly 60,000 clones, around four fifths appearing once. V is TRBV5-1 and J is TRBJ1-6, with 8 bases fitting TRBD1. The sequence derives from an adult with an advanced solid tumor such as melanoma, head and neck, liver or kidney cancer. The starting material was CD4+ or CD8+ T cells sorted from blood, obtained in a trial of the OX40 agonist ivuxolimab. In DNA form, the CDR3 reads TGCGCCAGCAGCTCTGGACAGGGTGAATCACCCCTCCACTTT. Protein sequence: CASSSGQGESPLHF.